This is a list of T cell receptor beta chains from one sample in a study of T cells in localized non-small cell lung cancer. Data came from immunoSEQ multiplex PCR; TCRdb stores just in-frame clones and leaves some out. Among tens of thousands of clones listed, roughly four fifths were seen once. The sequences come from peripheral blood, collected before any cancer treatment. The receptors shown here come from a woman aged 35 to 69 with stage I lung adenocarcinoma. Both conserved end residues are part of each CDR3. The order of the fields is V gene, clone size, D gene, J gene, CDR3 DNA, CDR3 protein. The D gene is left open where the match is weak. The size of a clone is reported for some rows only, either as once, few or many, or as a class for expanded clones.

>TRBV13|NA|NA|TRBJ2-5
TGTGCCAGCAGCTTAAAGGCGAACCAAGAGACCCAGTACTTC
CASSLKANQETQYF
>TRBV20-1|NA|NA|TRBJ1-2
TGCAGTGCTAGAGATCCTGGTGGCTACACCTTC
CSARDPGGYTF
>TRBV5-4|NA|NA|TRBJ2-2
TGTGCCAGCAGCCGGGGGGCCCAGGGGTACACCGGGGAGCTGTTTTTT
CASSRGAQGYTGELFF
>TRBV7-6|few|NA|TRBJ1-5
TGTGCCAGCAGCTCTGAGGATGGGCCCCAGCATTTT
CASSSEDGPQHF
>TRBV6-5|NA|NA|TRBJ1-1
TGTGCCAGCAGTAGGACCGTGGGGGAAGCTTTCTTT
CASSRTVGEAFF
>TRBV30|NA|NA|TRBJ1-2
TGTGCCTGGAGTGTTCGGGGGGCGGCAACATATGGCTACACCTTC
CAWSVRGAATYGYTF
>TRBV7-2|NA|NA|TRBJ2-7
TGTGCCAGCAGCTTAGCGGGGGACTCCTACGAGCAGTACTTC
CASSLAGDSYEQYF
>TRBV5-1|NA|NA|TRBJ1-1
TGCGCCAGCAGCTTGGAGGGGCCCATGGGTTTCTTT
CASSLEGPMGFF
>TRBV7-9|NA|TRBD2|TRBJ2-3
TGTGCCATCGGCGGGGAGGGGGATACGCAGTATTTT
CAIGGEGDTQYF
>TRBV9|few|NA|TRBJ2-2
TGTGCCAGCAGCGTTCAGGGGTCCTCCACCGGGGAGCTGTTTTTT
CASSVQGSSTGELFF
>TRBV5-1|NA|TRBD1|TRBJ2-1
TGCGCCAGCAGCTTTGGGGACAGCTATGAGCAGTTCTTC
CASSFGDSYEQFF
>TRBV5-8|NA|TRBD1|TRBJ1-3
TGTGCCAGCAGCTTGGGGACAGGGTCAGGAAACACCATATATTTT
CASSLGTGSGNTIYF
>TRBV18|NA|NA|TRBJ1-1
TGTGCCAGCTCACCATCTACTCCAGGTAACACTGAAGCTTTCTTT
CASSPSTPGNTEAFF